These 24 T cell receptor beta chains were sequenced from one sample in a study of cytomegalovirus exposure and HLA in healthy donors. Method: immunoSEQ multiplex PCR; TCRdb's copy keeps in-frame clones and lacks some. The repertoire holds about 120,000 clones, with around 86% as singletons. Sequenced sample: PBMCs. These receptors were collected from a woman in her late teens or twenties in good health and CMV-seronegative.

The V and J genes are TRBV29-1 and TRBJ2-3; TRBD2 is a possible D gene (5 bases). Between the trimmed V and J ends, which lost 5 bases and 2 bases, there was a span of 14 bases. This CDR3 is 14 amino acids long. Germline CDR1 SQVTM, CDR2 ANQGSEA. DNA for the CDR3: TGCAGCGTTATGGCTAGCCCGATCACAGATACGCAGTATTTT. Translated: CSVMASPITDTQYF.

The V gene is TRBV4-1, the J gene TRBJ2-7; 7 bases align to TRBD1. V was pared by 1 base and J by 0 bases, with 3 bases of the junction left unmatched. The CDR3 totals 15 residues. The germline gives CDR1 MGHRA, CDR2 YSYEKL. CDR3: CASSQGQGLSYEQYF. The CDR3 region has the DNA TGCGCCAGCAGCCAAGGACAGGGCCTCTCCTACGAGCAGTACTTC.

Notes on this clone: A junction end diverges from the germline sequence, so it may reflect a read error. The rearrangement links TRBV29-1 to TRBJ1-2; possibly TRBD1 for D (5 bases). Per the germline V gene, CDR1 is SQVTM and CDR2 is ANQGSEA. The CDR3 is 11 residues long. The CDR3 nucleotides are TGCAGCCTTGACAGAAACTATGGCTACACCTTC. Its translation: CSLDRNYGYTF. Filled out from reference TRBV29-1 and TRBJ1-2, the complete variable domain reads SAVISQKPSRDICQRGTSLTIQCQVDSQVTMMFWYRQQPGQSLTLIATANQGSEATYESGFVIDKFPISRPNLTFSTLTVSNMSPEDSSIYLCSLDRNYGYTFGSGTRLTVV.

The V and J genes are TRBV25-1 and TRBJ2-7; a weak D match, TRBD2 (6 bases). The CDR3 sequence is 15 residues long. Trimming removed 3 bases from V and 5 bases from J, with 17 bases in between. From germline, CDR1 is MGHDK and CDR2 SYGVNS. CDR3 coding DNA: TGTGCCAGCAGTGAGGGTTGGGCGGGGCGGAACGAGCAGTACTTC. It yields the protein CASSEGWAGRNEQYF.

This clone was counted once. V is TRBV4-1 and J is TRBJ2-7, with 9 positions matching TRBD1. The CDR3 has 14 amino acids. The V gene end was trimmed by 4 bases and the J gene end by 6 bases; junction bases not matched to a gene: 7. Germline values: CDR1 MGHRA, CDR2 YSYEKL. This CDR3 is CASSLKQGATEQYF. CDR3 DNA sequence: TGCGCCAGCAGCCTAAAACAGGGGGCGACCGAGCAGTACTTC.

This clone came up once. The CDR3 sequence is CASSRSGDSYNEQFF. DNA of the CDR3: TGTGCCAGTAGTCGCAGCGGCGATTCCTACAATGAGCAGTTCTTC. The genes are TRBV19 and TRBJ2-1; D is possibly TRBD2 (5 bases). The V gene's germline CDR1 is LNHDA and CDR2 SQIVND (reference sequence). Trimming left V 5 bases short and J 1 base short, with 12 bases between. The CDR3 totals 15 residues.

This rearrangement joins TRBV9 to TRBJ2-2, with 11 bases identical to TRBD2. The junction had 1 base not matched to a gene; V was cut back by 2 bases and J by 1 base. The germline V gene encodes CDR1 SGDLS and CDR2 YYNGEE. There are 16 residues in the CDR3. The DNA for the CDR3 is TGTGCCAGCAGCGTGCTAGCGGGAGGGAACACCGGGGAGCTGTTTTTT. Protein sequence: CASSVLAGGNTGELFF.

The CDR3 region has the DNA TGTGCCAGCACCTCCGGAGATAGCTCCTACGAGCAGTACTTC. Its protein product is CASTSGDSSYEQYF. V and J are TRBV28 and TRBJ2-7; no clear D. The length of the CDR3 is 14 residues. Germline V lookup: CDR1 MDHEN, CDR2 SYDVKM. Deletions cut 7 bases from V and 0 bases from J, with 13 bases between.

The gene calls are TRBV29-1 and TRBJ2-7; D possibly corresponds to TRBD1 (6 bases). CDR1 SQVTM and CDR2 ANQGSEA come from the germline V gene. The ends were cut back, 0 bases at V and 1 base at J, with 13 bases in the middle. There are 15 residues in the CDR3. The CDR3 DNA sequence: TGCAGCGTTGAAGATAGGCAGGGGATATCCTACGAGCAGTACTTC. Translated, it gives CSVEDRQGISYEQYF.

This clone was counted a single time. V and J are TRBV6-5 and TRBJ2-7, with 12 bases aligning to TRBD1. Looked up from germline, CDR1 is MNHEY and CDR2 is SVGAGI. The trim removed 5 bases at V and 6 bases at J, leaving 8 bases unmatched. This CDR3 spans 15 amino acids. For the CDR3, the DNA is TGTGCCAGCAGTCGGAAAGGGACAGGGGGCGCCGAGCAGTACTTC. It translates to CASSRKGTGGAEQYF.

The gene calls are TRBV19 and TRBJ2-7; TRBD1 matches at 8 bases. The CDR3 is made up of 15 amino acids. Trimming took 8 bases from V and 3 from J; bases not matched to a gene: 12. Germline CDR1 is LNHDA and CDR2 is SQIVND (reference sequence). CDR3 region: CASSPGQGAFYEQYF. CDR3 nucleotides: TGTGCCAGTTCTCCCGGGCAGGGGGCCTTCTACGAGCAGTACTTC.

V and J are TRBV5-8 and TRBJ2-1; 9 bases are shared with TRBD2. V lost 0 bases to trimming and J lost 6 bases; unmatched junction nucleotides: 10. Germline assignment: CDR1 SGHTS and CDR2 YDEGEE. The CDR3 extends over 17 amino acids. CDR3 loop: CASSLVLPGLAANEQFF. In DNA, the CDR3 is TGTGCCAGCAGCTTGGTGCTCCCGGGACTAGCTGCCAATGAGCAGTTCTTC.

This rearrangement joins TRBV30 to TRBJ1-4; 7 bases line up with TRBD1. Germline V gene lookup returns CDR1 GTSNPN and CDR2 SVGIG (reference sequence). The CDR3 totals 13 residues. V was clipped by 5 bases and J by 8 bases; unmatched bases: 8. CDR3 protein: CAWEGAWEEKLFF. The CDR3 coding sequence is TGTGCCTGGGAGGGGGCCTGGGAAGAAAAACTGTTTTTT.

The V gene is TRBV5-1, the J gene TRBJ2-5; TRBD1 matches 7 bases. V shed 0 bases, J shed 2 bases, and the junction held 1 base outside the gene matches. Germline lookup yields CDR1 SGHRS and CDR2 YFSETQ. The CDR3 runs 14 residues. The CDR3 nucleotides read TGCGCCAGCAGCTTGGGGGACAGACAAGAGACCCAGTACTTC. It codes for CASSLGDRQETQYF.

The chain recombines TRBV6-1 with TRBJ1-1, with D hard to call. Germline CDR1 MNHNS, CDR2 SASEGT. The CDR3 runs to 11 residues. Trimming took off 9 bases at V and 3 bases at J, with 8 bases between the two ends. The CDR3 loop reads CASGPYTEAFF. The CDR3 DNA is TGTGCCAGTGGGCCTTACACTGAAGCTTTCTTT.

As for this clone: The junction departs from germline at one end; a sequencing error may be responsible. The CDR3 nucleotides read TGTGCCAGCAGTTTTAAGGGGCAAGGGACCCAGTACTTC. This encodes CASSFKGQGTQYF. V and J are TRBV27 and TRBJ2-5; the D gene is possibly TRBD1 (5 bases). CDR3 length: 13 residues. From germline, CDR1 is MNHEY and CDR2 SMNVEV (reference sequence).

The gene calls are TRBV13 and TRBJ2-3; 7 bases agree with TRBD2. The germline CDR1 and CDR2 sequences are PRHDT and FYEKMQ (reference sequence). The length of the CDR3 is 13 residues. V trimming: 5 bases; J trimming: 11 bases; junction bases outside the gene matches: 10. The CDR3 here is CASSAPGTTQQYF. The CDR3 DNA sequence: TGTGCCAGCAGCGCACCCGGGACTACACAGCAGTATTTT.

This sequence joins TRBV7-9 and TRBJ2-2; tentative D call: TRBD2 (6 bases). This CDR3 has 14 residues. The V and J ends lost 2 bases and 6 bases respectively, with 10 bases between them. The V gene's germline CDR1 is SEHNR and CDR2 FQNEAQ (reference sequence). The DNA for the CDR3 is TGTGCCAGCAGCTTAATACTAGCCCCCGGGGAGCTGTTTTTT. Translated, it gives CASSLILAPGELFF.

The rearrangement uses TRBV29-1 and TRBJ2-1, with 7 bases matching TRBD1. CDR3 length equals 13 residues. V lost 6 bases to trimming and J lost 0 bases; unmatched junction nucleotides: 2. Per germline, CDR1 SQVTM and CDR2 ANQGSEA. CDR3 coding DNA: TGCAGCGTCGCAGGGGGCTCCTACAATGAGCAGTTCTTC. Protein: CSVAGGSYNEQFF.

The chain couples TRBV19 to TRBJ2-3, with 13 bases identical to TRBD2. This CDR3 region has 17 residues. Germline V gives CDR1 LNHDA, CDR2 SQIVND (reference sequence). The V gene end was trimmed by 6 bases and the J gene end by 0 bases; junction bases not matched to a gene: 6. CDR3 sequence (DNA): TGTGCCAGTAGAATCGGACTAGCGGGAGCGAGCACAGATACGCAGTATTTT. The encoded protein is CASRIGLAGASTDTQYF. Based on the CDR3 plus reference TRBV19 and TRBJ2-3, the full variable domain is DGGITQSPKYLFRKEGQNVTLSCEQNLNHDAMYWYRQDPGQGLRLIYYSQIVNDFQKGDIAEGYSVSREKKESFPLTVTSAQKNPTAFYLCASRIGLAGASTDTQYFGPGTRLTVL.

The genes are TRBV5-1 and TRBJ2-6; 9 nucleotides line up with TRBD1. J gave up 0 bases and V 0 bases, and 7 bases lay outside the gene matches. Germline loops: CDR1 SGHRS, CDR2 YFSETQ. The CDR3 consists of 19 residues. The CDR3 here is CASSLGDRVWDSGANVLTF. Written as DNA, the CDR3 is TGCGCCAGCAGCTTGGGGGACAGGGTGTGGGACTCTGGGGCCAACGTCCTGACTTTC.

This clone is classed as medium-sized (0.01 to 0.1%). This chain connects TRBV4-1 to TRBJ1-2; 8 bases line up with TRBD1. The CDR3 has 16 amino acids. Trimming cost V 0 bases and J 2 bases; bases outside gene matches: 5. CDR1 and CDR2 from the germline V gene are MGHRA and YSYEKL. As DNA, the CDR3 is TGCGCCAGCAGCCAAGATCAATACAGGGGGAACTATGGCTACACCTTC. Its protein is CASSQDQYRGNYGYTF.

The gene calls are TRBV2 and TRBJ2-5; 11 bases fit TRBD2. Germline lookup yields CDR1 SNHLY and CDR2 FYNNEI. V lost 5 bases to trimming and J lost 2 bases; unmatched junction nucleotides: 7. The CDR3 totals 16 residues. The CDR3 spells CASSQTSGRRQETQYF. CDR3 sequence (DNA): TGTGCCAGCAGTCAAACTAGCGGGAGACGGCAAGAGACCCAGTACTTC.

V and J are TRBV27 and TRBJ2-7; D perhaps matches TRBD2 (5 bases). The CDR3 runs to 14 residues. Germline V gene data show CDR1 as MNHEY and CDR2 as SMNVEV (reference sequence). V was pared by 5 bases and J by 3 bases, with 14 bases between. CDR3 nucleotide sequence: TGTGCCAGCAGTAGTCTGTCGGGGAGCTACGAGCAGTACTTC. It codes for CASSSLSGSYEQYF.